This TCR beta chain was recovered during a study of response to subunit inactivated influenza vaccine. Germline CDR1 MNHEY, CDR2 SVGEGT. The V and J ends lost 2 bases and 0 bases respectively, with 8 bases between them. The CDR3 length is 15 residues. Study results and caveats: The study's authors posited that every seasonal influenza vaccination enlists few new T cells.

This clonotype was observed a handful of times. The antigen is unknown. One entry per CDR3 protein, called by TCRdb with MiXCR from the RT-PCR reads. The table includes 540,000 or so distinct CDR3 sequences, under 15% detected once. The sample was PBMCs from blood, taken roughly 47 days after vaccination. This chain joins TRBV6-2 or TRBV6-3 and TRBJ2-1, with no clear D. This receptor was identified in a man aged 45-65 years who received an inactivated influenza vaccine. Here the CDR3 DNA reads TGTGCCAGCAGTTACCTTCGTAGCTCCTACAATGAGCAGTTCTTC. This translates into CASSYLRSSYNEQFF.